Presented here are 25 T cell receptor beta chains from one specimen sequenced in a study of read filtering for tumor transcriptome and immune sequencing. This library used approximately 0.4 ug RNA and molecular barcoded adaptors spanning alpha/delta and beta/gamma chains. TCRdb fed the reads into MiXCR, producing one record per CDR3 protein. The table records about 24,000 distinct CDR3 sequences, 20% to 25% of them present only once. Sequencing was carried out using a population of CD138-negative cells sorted from bone marrow. These receptors were taken from a donor at least 40 years old with multiple myeloma.

About this clonotype itself: This may arise from a read error, as a much more abundant clone is one base away. J is TRBJ1-1 and V is TRBV4-1; 8 nucleotides line up with TRBD1. The CDR3 is 15 amino acids. In germline, CDR1 is MGHRA, CDR2 YSYEKL. J gave up 6 bases and V 8 bases, and 14 bases lay outside the gene matches. The CDR3: CASGYRQGSNSEAFF. Here the CDR3 DNA reads TGCGCCAGCGGCTACCGACAGGGGTCTAACTCTGAAGCTTTCTTT.

This clonotype was observed a few times. The gene calls are TRBV7-9 and TRBJ2-7, with D uncertain. V gave up 0 bases and J gave up 1 base, with 10 bases separating them. Per germline, CDR1 SEHNR and CDR2 FQNEAQ (reference sequence). This CDR3 comprises 15 residues. In nucleotides, the CDR3 is TGTGCCAGCAGCTTAGCTCCGACGGTTTCCTACGAGCAGTACTTC. Its protein product is CASSLAPTVSYEQYF.

This clonotype was counted many times. The rearrangement joins TRBV7-2 to TRBJ1-4, with D uncertain. Germline CDR1 reads SGHTA; CDR2 reads FQGNSA. This CDR3 contains 15 residues. The V gene lost 1 base and the J gene lost 10 bases, with 16 bases spanning the gap. The CDR3 spells CASSLERPLRGKLFF. The CDR3, as DNA: TGTGCCAGCAGCTTAGAAAGGCCGCTCCGTGGAAAACTGTTTTTT. Based on the CDR3 plus reference TRBV7-2 and TRBJ1-4, the full variable domain is GAGVSQSPSNKVTEKGKDVELRCDPISGHTALYWYRQSLGQGLEFLIYFQGNSAPDKSGLPSDRFSAERTGGSVSTLTIQRTQQEDSAVYLCASSLERPLRGKLFFGSGTQLSVL.

This clonotype was detected many times. It may be a read error: a sequence one base away is much more abundant. The chain employs TRBV11-2 and TRBJ2-1; TRBD2 might be the D (6 bases). The CDR3 runs to 13 residues. CDR1 and CDR2 (germline): SGHAT, FQNNGV. CDR3 in DNA: TGTGCCAGCAGCGTCGGACTAAACAATAAGCAGTTCTTC. Amino acids: CASSVGLNNKQFF.

This clonotype was observed many times. The genes are TRBV9 and TRBJ2-7; the D gene is possibly TRBD2 (6 bases). The germline gives CDR1 SGDLS, CDR2 YYNGEE. The CDR3 extends over 14 amino acids. V lost 0 bases to trimming and J lost 6 bases, with 13 bases between them. As DNA, the CDR3 is TGTGCCAGCAGCGTAGCTACGGAGGGTGGCGAGCAGTACTTC. Protein sequence: CASSVATEGGEQYF.

There are many counts of this clonotype. V usage is TRBV7-2 and J usage is TRBJ2-7, with 7 bases matching TRBD2. Germline CDR1 SGHTA, CDR2 FQGNSA. The length of the CDR3 is 15 residues. Trimming cost V 4 bases and J 1 base; bases outside gene matches: 7. CDR3 protein: CASSSASGPSYEQYF. CDR3 in DNA: TGTGCCAGCAGCTCGGCTAGCGGTCCTTCCTACGAGCAGTACTTC.

Many counts were recorded for this clonotype. The chain recombines TRBV6-2 or TRBV6-3 with TRBJ1-1; D perhaps matches TRBD1 (6 bases). V dropped 5 bases and J dropped 6 bases, with 7 bases sitting between them. Germline V gives CDR1 MNHEY, CDR2 SVGEGT. The CDR3 consists of 11 residues. CDR3 region: CASSTGSEAFF. CDR3 in DNA: TGTGCCAGCAGTACAGGGTCTGAAGCTTTCTTT.

Concerning this clonotype itself: Just one base apart from a much larger clone, this may be a read error. CDR3 protein: CATRTTPEKETQYF. The CDR3 DNA reads as TGTGCCACCAGGACTACCCCTGAGAAGGAGACCCAGTACTTC. The V and J genes are TRBV19 and TRBJ2-5; tentatively, D is TRBD2 (6 bases). CDR1 and CDR2 (germline): LNHDA, SQIVND (reference sequence). The V and J ends lost 10 bases and 5 bases respectively, with 20 bases between them. This CDR3 comprises 14 residues.

The genes are TRBV20-1 and TRBJ1-1, with D possibly being TRBD1 (5 bases). With 3 bases removed from V and 6 bases from J, the gap between germline ends came to 14 bases. The CDR3 length is 13 residues. CDR1 is DFQATT and CDR2 is SNEGSKA in the germline V gene (reference sequence). The chain's CDR3 is CSASIGARAEAFF. The CDR3 coding sequence is TGCAGTGCTAGTATAGGGGCCCGGGCTGAAGCTTTCTTT.

Points on this clonotype: A much more abundant neighbour one base away suggests this may be a read error. The CDR3 region has the DNA TGTGCCAGCAGATACATTTCCTTACCGAGAGAGACCCAGTACTTC. This sequence encodes CASRYISLPRETQYF. The rearrangement uses TRBV28 and TRBJ2-5; no clear D gene. V was shortened by 6 bases and J by 4 bases, with 18 bases between the two germline ends. The CDR3 contains 15 residues. Per the germline V gene, CDR1 is MDHEN and CDR2 is SYDVKM.

This clonotype was observed at least ten times. The rearrangement joins TRBV6-5 to TRBJ1-1; a possible D gene is TRBD1 (6 bases). The CDR3 covers 13 residues. Trimming removed 2 bases from V and 6 bases from J, with 10 bases in between. Germline CDR1 MNHEY, CDR2 SVGAGI. CDR3 bases: TGTGCCAGCAGTTACGAGGGGGGCTCTGAAGCTTTCTTT. It yields the protein CASSYEGGSEAFF.

This clonotype is medium-sized (0.01 to 0.1%). This rearrangement joins TRBV7-9 to TRBJ2-1, with 10 bases aligning to TRBD1. Germline CDR1 is SEHNR and CDR2 is FQNEAQ (reference sequence). There are 14 residues in the CDR3. V was clipped by 8 bases and J by 7 bases; unmatched bases: 8. The CDR3, as DNA: TGTGCCAGCGGGCCGGGACAGGGGAGGAATGAGCAGTTCTTC. Amino acid sequence: CASGPGQGRNEQFF.

On this clonotype: Just one base apart from a much larger clone, this may be a read error. The CDR3 carries no conserved terminal phenylalanine or tryptophan, so it likely arises from a read error. This rearrangement joins TRBV6-1 to TRBJ2-6; no reliable D call. The CDR3 loop spans 13 amino acids. The V gene's germline CDR1 is MNHNS and CDR2 SASEGT. V was trimmed by 6 bases and J by 1 base, leaving 4 bases between them. CDR3 protein: CASRVSGANVLTL. The CDR3 DNA sequence: TGTGCCAGCAGGGTTTCTGGGGCCAACGTCCTGACTCTC.

By sample share, this clonotype is medium-sized (0.01 to 0.1%). The chain couples TRBV18 to TRBJ1-6, with D perhaps matching TRBD1 (6 bases). V lost 3 bases and J 8 bases, leaving 14 bases between the germline ends. The germline gives CDR1 KGHSH, CDR2 LQKENI. This CDR3 region has 15 residues. The CDR3 sequence is CASSPGQLRDSPLHF. As DNA, the CDR3 is TGTGCCAGCTCACCCGGACAGCTGCGGGATTCACCCCTCCACTTT.

This clonotype has ten or more counts. The chain uses TRBV9 and TRBJ1-1; D might be TRBD1 (5 bases). This CDR3 spans 13 amino acids. Per germline, CDR1 SGDLS and CDR2 YYNGEE. V lost 3 bases to trimming and J lost 6 bases, with 12 bases between them. The chain's CDR3 is CASSAGGVAEAFF. The CDR3 DNA follows: TGTGCCAGCAGCGCCGGGGGGGTTGCTGAAGCTTTCTTT.

About this clonotype: A read error is the likely source, as a far larger clone sits one nucleotide away. The chain joins TRBV29-1 to TRBJ2-7; maybe TRBD2 (6 bases). The V gene lost 5 bases and the J gene lost 7 bases, with 12 bases spanning the gap. The CDR3 runs 11 residues. Germline V lookup: CDR1 SQVTM, CDR2 ANQGSEA. The CDR3 coding sequence is TGCAGCGTTACCGGGGGTAGTGAGCAGTACTTC. This sequence encodes CSVTGGSEQYF.

The chain carries TRBV5-5 and TRBJ2-1; no reliable D call. CDR3 length: 17 amino acids. Trimming left V 2 bases short and J 4 bases short, with 19 bases between. CDR1 and CDR2 from the germline V gene are SGHKS and YYEKEE (reference sequence). In DNA form, the CDR3 reads TGTGCCAGCAGCTTCGTGATGTCCATGAGCTCTTACAATGAGCAGTTCTTC. This sequence encodes CASSFVMSMSSYNEQFF.

Many counts were recorded for this clonotype. The chain links TRBV5-1 to TRBJ2-2; the D is unclear. The CDR3 has 14 amino acids. In germline, CDR1 is SGHRS, CDR2 YFSETQ. V was pared by 6 bases and J by 2 bases, with 11 bases between. The CDR3 DNA sequence: TGCGCCAGCAATCCCACTGTCAACACCGGGGAGCTGTTTTTT. Translated: CASNPTVNTGELFF.

By its share, this clonotype is medium-sized (0.01 to 0.1%). The CDR3 DNA reads TGTGCCAGCAGCTTAACAGGGGGGATATACAATGAGCAGTTCTTC. It specifies CASSLTGGIYNEQFF. The chain recombines TRBV7-3 with TRBJ2-1; D may be TRBD1 or TRBD2 (6 bases each). This CDR3 region has 15 residues. Trimming removed 0 bases from V and 4 bases from J, with 10 bases in between. Germline lookup yields CDR1 SGHTA and CDR2 FQGTGA. The full variable domain, with the rest looked up from reference TRBV7-3 and TRBJ2-1, is GAGVSQTPSNKVTEKGKYVELRCDPISGHTALYWYRQSLGQGPEFLIYFQGTGAADDSGLPNDRFFAVRPEGSVSTLKIQRTERGDSAVYLCASSLTGGIYNEQFFGPGTRLTVL.

The chain couples TRBV12-3 or TRBV12-4 to TRBJ2-2, with D perhaps being TRBD1 or TRBD2 (5 bases each). This CDR3 spans 13 amino acids. V lost 7 bases and J 6 bases, leaving 12 bases between the germline ends. Written as DNA, the CDR3 is TGTGCCAGCATTAGGGGAGAATCCGGGGAGCTGTTTTTT. Its translation: CASIRGESGELFF.

This rearrangement joins TRBV3-1 to TRBJ2-7; no firm D call. V was pared by 2 bases and J by 2 bases, with 13 bases between. CDR1 is LGHDT, CDR2 YNNKEL, per germline (reference sequence). This CDR3 region has 15 residues. The CDR3 sequence: CASSQNINRPYEQYF. In nucleotides, the CDR3 is TGTGCCAGCAGCCAAAATATCAACCGACCCTACGAGCAGTACTTC.

The V gene is TRBV6-5, the J gene TRBJ2-5; D uncertain. Trimming removed 2 bases from V and 5 bases from J, with 3 bases in between. The CDR3 has 11 residues. In germline, CDR1 is MNHEY, CDR2 SVGAGI. The CDR3 DNA sequence: TGTGCCAGCAGTTACAGTGAGACCCAGTACTTC. This codes for CASSYSETQYF.

This clonotype was recorded many times. The rearrangement uses TRBV13 and TRBJ2-5; D might be TRBD1 (6 bases). Trimming pared 5 bases from V and 14 bases from J, leaving 15 bases between. Per germline, CDR1 PRHDT and CDR2 FYEKMQ (reference sequence). The CDR3 totals 11 residues. CDR3 region: CASSPDRILYF. Written as DNA, the CDR3 is TGTGCCAGCAGCCCAGACAGGATCCTCTACTTC.

This clonotype was seen ten or more times. The rearrangement joins TRBV27 to TRBJ1-1, with a possible D match to TRBD1 (5 bases). Germline-derived CDR1 and CDR2 are MNHEY and SMNVEV (reference sequence). Trimming removed 2 bases at V and 2 bases at J, with 9 bases between. The CDR3 runs 14 residues. This CDR3 is CASSLIGANTEAFF. The CDR3 coding sequence is TGTGCCAGCAGTTTAATAGGGGCTAACACTGAAGCTTTCTTT.

This clonotype was observed many times. This chain uses TRBV6-5 with TRBJ2-7; no clear D. There are 11 residues in the CDR3. V was pared by 7 bases and J by 6 bases, with 10 bases between. The germline V gene has CDR1 MNHEY and CDR2 SVGAGI. The CDR3 region is CASTGPSEQYF. The CDR3 nucleotides read TGTGCCAGCACCGGCCCCAGCGAGCAGTACTTC.